A single TCR beta chain is shown here with its context. The antigen is undetermined. The sample belongs to a study of metastatic and nonmetastatic thyroid tumors. Study summary: Repertoires from malignant and benign thyroid patients were compared across blood and tumor or nodule tissue.

Until they underwent thyroid surgery, no patient had received any treatment. As processed by the authors: A papillary thyroid cancer distant-metastasis classifier was built from CDR3 differences across clinicopathological groups. TCRdb re-analyzed the PCR reads using MiXCR. None of the V and J calls come from the authors' own analysis; TCRdb made them. The profile covers tens of thousands of clones, with less than 5% appearing a single time and approximately 20% taken by the ten largest. V lost 2 bases to trimming and J lost 3 bases, with 8 bases between them. The CDR3 runs 14 residues. Germline CDR1 reads MNHEY; CDR2 reads SMNVEV (reference sequence). Broader study findings: Across blood and tumor, TCR beta diversity in malignant thyroid tumors was reportedly significantly higher than in benign nodules.

V gene TRBV27 combines with J gene TRBJ2-1; no clear D gene. The sequencing sample was made of blood. This TCR derives from a female donor with papillary thyroid cancer or a benign thyroid nodule (not recorded which). Some clones in this sample may be carry-over from other donors' samples. The CDR3 region is CASSLRRNYNEQFF. The DNA for the CDR3 is TGTGCCAGCAGTTTACGGCGGAACTACAATGAGCAGTTCTTC.